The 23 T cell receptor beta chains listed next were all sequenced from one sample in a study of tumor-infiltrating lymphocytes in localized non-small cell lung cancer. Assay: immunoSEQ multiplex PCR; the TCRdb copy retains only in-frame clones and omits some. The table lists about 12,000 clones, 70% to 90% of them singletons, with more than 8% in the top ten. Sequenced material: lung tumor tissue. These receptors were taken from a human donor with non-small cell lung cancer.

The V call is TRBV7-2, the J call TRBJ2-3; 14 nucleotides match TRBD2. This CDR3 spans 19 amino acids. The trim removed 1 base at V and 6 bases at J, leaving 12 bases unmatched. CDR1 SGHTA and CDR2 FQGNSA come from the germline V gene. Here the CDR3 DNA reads TGTGCCAGCAGCTTAGTCTTTCCCCGCCGGACTAGCGGGAGGGATACGCAGTATTTT. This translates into CASSLVFPRRTSGRDTQYF.

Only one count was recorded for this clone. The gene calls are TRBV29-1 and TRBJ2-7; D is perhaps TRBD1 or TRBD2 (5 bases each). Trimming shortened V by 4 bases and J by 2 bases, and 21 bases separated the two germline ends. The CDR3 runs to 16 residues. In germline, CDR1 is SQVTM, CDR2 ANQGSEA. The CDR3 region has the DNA TGCAGCGTTGCCTCCTTGAGGGGTGAGAGGGCCTACGAGCAGTACTTC. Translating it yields CSVASLRGERAYEQYF.

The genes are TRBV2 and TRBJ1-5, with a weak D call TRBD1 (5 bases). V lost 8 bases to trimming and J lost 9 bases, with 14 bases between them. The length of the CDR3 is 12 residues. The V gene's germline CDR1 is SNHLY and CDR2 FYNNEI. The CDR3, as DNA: TGTGCCAGCCGAGGACACGGCGCGCCCCAGCATTTT. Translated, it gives CASRGHGAPQHF.

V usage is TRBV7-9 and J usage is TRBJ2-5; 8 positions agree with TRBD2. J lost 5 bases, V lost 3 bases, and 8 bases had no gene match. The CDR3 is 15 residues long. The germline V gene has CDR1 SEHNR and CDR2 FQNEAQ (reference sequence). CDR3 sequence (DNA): TGTGCCAGCAGCTTGACGGGAGGGCCGGGGGAGACCCAGTACTTC. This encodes CASSLTGGPGETQYF. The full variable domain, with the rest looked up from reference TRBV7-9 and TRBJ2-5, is DTGVSQNPRHKITKRGQNVTFRCDPISEHNRLYWYRQTLGQGPEFLTYFQNEAQLEKSRLLSDRFSAERPKGSFSTLEIQRTEQGDSAMYLCASSLTGGPGETQYFGPGTRLLVL.

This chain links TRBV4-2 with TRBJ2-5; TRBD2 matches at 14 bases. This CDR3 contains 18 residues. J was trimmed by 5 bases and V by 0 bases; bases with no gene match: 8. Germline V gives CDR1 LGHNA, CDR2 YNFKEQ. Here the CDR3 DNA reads TGTGCCAGCAGCCAAGAAGGTCCGGGACTAGCGGGAGAGGAGACCCAGTACTTC. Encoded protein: CASSQEGPGLAGEETQYF.

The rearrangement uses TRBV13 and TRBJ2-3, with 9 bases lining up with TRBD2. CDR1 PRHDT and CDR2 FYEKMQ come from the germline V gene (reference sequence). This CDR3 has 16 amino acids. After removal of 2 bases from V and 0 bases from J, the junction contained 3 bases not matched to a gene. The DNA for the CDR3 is TGTGCCAGCAGCTTATTACTAGCGGGTAGCACAGATACGCAGTATTTT. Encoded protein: CASSLLLAGSTDTQYF.

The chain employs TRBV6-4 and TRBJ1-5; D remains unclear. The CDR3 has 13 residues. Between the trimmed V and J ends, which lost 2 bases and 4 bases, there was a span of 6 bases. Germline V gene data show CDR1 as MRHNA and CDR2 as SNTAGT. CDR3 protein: CASSDGRNQPQHF. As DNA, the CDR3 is TGTGCCAGCAGTGACGGACGAAATCAGCCCCAGCATTTT.

The CDR3 bases are TGCAGCGGGGAGGGTGGGAACACTGAAGCTTTCTTT. Translating it yields CSGEGGNTEAFF. This chain connects TRBV29-1 to TRBJ1-1; D is uncertain. Germline-derived CDR1 and CDR2 are SQVTM and ANQGSEA. This CDR3 contains 12 residues. Trimming took 7 bases from V and 1 from J, leaving 10 bases between them.

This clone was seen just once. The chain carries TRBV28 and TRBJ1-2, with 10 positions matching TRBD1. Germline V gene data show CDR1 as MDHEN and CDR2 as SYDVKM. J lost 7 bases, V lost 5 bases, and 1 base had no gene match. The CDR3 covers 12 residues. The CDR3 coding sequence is TGTGCCAGCAGTGACAGGGGGCTTGGCTACACCTTC. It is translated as CASSDRGLGYTF.

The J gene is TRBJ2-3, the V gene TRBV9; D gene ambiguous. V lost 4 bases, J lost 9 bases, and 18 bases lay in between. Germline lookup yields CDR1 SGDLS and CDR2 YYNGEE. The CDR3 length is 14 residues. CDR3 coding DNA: TGTGCCAGCAGCCTCCAGCCGGCCGCCGGGACGCAGTATTTT. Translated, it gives CASSLQPAAGTQYF. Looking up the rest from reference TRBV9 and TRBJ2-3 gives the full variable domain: DSGVTQTPKHLITATGQRVTLRCSPRSGDLSVYWYQQSLDQGLQFLIQYYNGEERAKGNILERFSAQQFPDLHSELNLSSLELGDSALYFCASSLQPAAGTQYFGPGTRLTVL.

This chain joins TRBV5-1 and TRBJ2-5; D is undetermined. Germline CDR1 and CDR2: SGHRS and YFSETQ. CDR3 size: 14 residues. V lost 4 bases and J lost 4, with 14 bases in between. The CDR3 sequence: CASSVASKRETQYF. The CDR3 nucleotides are TGCGCCAGCAGCGTAGCCTCCAAGAGAGAGACCCAGTACTTC. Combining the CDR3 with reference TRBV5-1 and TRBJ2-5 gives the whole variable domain KAGVTQTPRYLIKTRGQQVTLSCSPISGHRSVSWYQQTPGQGLQFLFEYFSETQRNKGNFPGRFSGRQFSNSRSEMNVSTLELGDSALYLCASSVASKRETQYFGPGTRLLVL.

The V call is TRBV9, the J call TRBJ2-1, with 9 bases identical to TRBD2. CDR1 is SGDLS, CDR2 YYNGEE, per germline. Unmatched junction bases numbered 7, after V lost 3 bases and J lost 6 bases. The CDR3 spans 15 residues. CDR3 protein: CASSASSGRSNEQFF. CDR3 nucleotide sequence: TGTGCCAGCAGCGCTAGTAGCGGGAGAAGCAATGAGCAGTTCTTC. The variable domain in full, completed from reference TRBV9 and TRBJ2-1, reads DSGVTQTPKHLITATGQRVTLRCSPRSGDLSVYWYQQSLDQGLQFLIQYYNGEERAKGNILERFSAQQFPDLHSELNLSSLELGDSALYFCASSASSGRSNEQFFGPGTRLTVL.

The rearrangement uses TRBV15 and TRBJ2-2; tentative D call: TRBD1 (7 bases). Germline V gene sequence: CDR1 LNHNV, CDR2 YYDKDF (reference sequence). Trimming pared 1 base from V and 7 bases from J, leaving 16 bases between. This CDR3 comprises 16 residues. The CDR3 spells CATSRAGLQGIGELFF. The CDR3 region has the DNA TGTGCCACCAGCAGAGCCGGACTACAGGGGATCGGGGAGCTGTTTTTT.

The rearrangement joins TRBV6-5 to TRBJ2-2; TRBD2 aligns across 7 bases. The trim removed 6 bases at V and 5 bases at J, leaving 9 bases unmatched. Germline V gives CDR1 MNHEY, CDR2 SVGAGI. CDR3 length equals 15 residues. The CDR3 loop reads CASSQSWGGTGELFF. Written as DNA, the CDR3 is TGTGCCAGCAGCCAGAGCTGGGGGGGGACCGGGGAGCTGTTTTTT.

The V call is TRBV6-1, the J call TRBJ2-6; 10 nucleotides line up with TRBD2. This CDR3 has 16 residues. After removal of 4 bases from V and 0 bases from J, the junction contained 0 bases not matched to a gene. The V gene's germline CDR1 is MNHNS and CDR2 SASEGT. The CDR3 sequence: CASSGTSGSGANVLTF. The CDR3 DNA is TGTGCCAGCAGTGGGACTAGCGGCTCTGGGGCCAACGTCCTGACTTTC.

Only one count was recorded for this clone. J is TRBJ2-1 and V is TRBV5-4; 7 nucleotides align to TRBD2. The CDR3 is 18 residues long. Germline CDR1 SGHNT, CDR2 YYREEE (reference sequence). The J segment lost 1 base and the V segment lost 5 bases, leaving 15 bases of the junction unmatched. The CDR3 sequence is CASRKDLRSGKSYNEQFF. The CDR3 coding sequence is TGTGCCAGCAGGAAAGATCTAAGAAGCGGGAAGTCCTACAATGAGCAGTTCTTC.

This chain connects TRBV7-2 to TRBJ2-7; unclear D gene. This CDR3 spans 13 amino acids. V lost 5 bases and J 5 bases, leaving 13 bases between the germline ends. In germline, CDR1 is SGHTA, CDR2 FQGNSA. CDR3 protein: CASSPPTTHEQYF. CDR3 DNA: TGTGCCAGCAGCCCCCCCACGACCCACGAGCAGTACTTC.

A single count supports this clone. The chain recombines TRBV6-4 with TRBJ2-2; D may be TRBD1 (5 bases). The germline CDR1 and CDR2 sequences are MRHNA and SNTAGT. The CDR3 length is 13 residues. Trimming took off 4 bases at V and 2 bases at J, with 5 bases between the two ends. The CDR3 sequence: CASSGTNTGELFF. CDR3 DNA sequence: TGTGCCAGCAGTGGGACAAACACCGGGGAGCTGTTTTTT.

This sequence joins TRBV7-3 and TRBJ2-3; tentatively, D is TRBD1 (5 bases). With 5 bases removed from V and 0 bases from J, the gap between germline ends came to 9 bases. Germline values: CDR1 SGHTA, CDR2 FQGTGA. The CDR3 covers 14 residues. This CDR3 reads CASSPGHSTDTQYF. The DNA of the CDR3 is TGTGCCAGCAGCCCTGGACACAGCACAGATACGCAGTATTTT.

CDR3 DNA: TGTGCCAGCAGGGGACCGAACACCGGGGAGCTGTTTTTT. Residues: CASRGPNTGELFF. This chain connects TRBV6-4 to TRBJ2-2; D is perhaps TRBD1 or TRBD2 (5 bases each). The CDR3 is 13 amino acids. Germline CDR1 reads MRHNA; CDR2 reads SNTAGT. Trimming took 6 bases from V and 0 from J, leaving 5 bases between them.

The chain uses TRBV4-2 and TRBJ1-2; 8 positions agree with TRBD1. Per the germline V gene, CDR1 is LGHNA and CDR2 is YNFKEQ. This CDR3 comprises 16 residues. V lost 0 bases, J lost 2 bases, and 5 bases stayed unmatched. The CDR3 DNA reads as TGTGCCAGCAGCCAAGAGGGACAGGCCTTAAACTATGGCTACACCTTC. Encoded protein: CASSQEGQALNYGYTF.

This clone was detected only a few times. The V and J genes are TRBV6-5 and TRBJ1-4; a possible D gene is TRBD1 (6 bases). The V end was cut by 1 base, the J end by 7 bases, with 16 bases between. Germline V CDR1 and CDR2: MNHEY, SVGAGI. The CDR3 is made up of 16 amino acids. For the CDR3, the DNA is TGTGCCAGCAGTTACTTATTTGGGACAACGGGTGAAAAACTGTTTTTT. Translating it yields CASSYLFGTTGEKLFF.

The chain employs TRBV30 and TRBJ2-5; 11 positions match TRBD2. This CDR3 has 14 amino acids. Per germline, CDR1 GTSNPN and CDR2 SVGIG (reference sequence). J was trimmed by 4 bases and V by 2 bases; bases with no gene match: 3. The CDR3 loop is CAWSSGTSGETQYF. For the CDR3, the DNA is TGTGCCTGGAGTAGCGGGACTAGCGGAGAGACCCAGTACTTC.